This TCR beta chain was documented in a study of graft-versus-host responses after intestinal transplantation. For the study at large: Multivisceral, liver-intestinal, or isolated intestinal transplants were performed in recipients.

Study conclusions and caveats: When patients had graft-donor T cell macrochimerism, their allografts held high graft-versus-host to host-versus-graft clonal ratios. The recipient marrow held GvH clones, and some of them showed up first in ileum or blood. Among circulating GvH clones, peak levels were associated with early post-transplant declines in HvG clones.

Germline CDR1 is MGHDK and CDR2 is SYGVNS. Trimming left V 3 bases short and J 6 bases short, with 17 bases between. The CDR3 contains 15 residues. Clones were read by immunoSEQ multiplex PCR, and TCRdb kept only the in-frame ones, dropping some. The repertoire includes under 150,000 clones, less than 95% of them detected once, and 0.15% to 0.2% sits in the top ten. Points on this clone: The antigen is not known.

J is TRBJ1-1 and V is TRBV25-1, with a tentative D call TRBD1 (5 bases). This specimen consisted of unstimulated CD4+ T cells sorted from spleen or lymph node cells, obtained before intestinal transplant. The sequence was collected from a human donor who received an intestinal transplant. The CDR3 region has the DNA TGTGCCAGCAGTGACCTCAGGGATATTAAGGCTGAAGCTTTCTTT. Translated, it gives CASSDLRDIKAEAFF.